This T cell receptor (beta chain) stems from a study of CD8 T cells in Susac syndrome. RNA was extracted with the RNeasy kit, and a quantity of roughly 0.5 to 1 ug was reverse transcribed using random hexamers. The CDR3 of TCR beta was amplified by immunoSEQ multiplex PCR across 54 Vbeta and 13 Jbeta. Each CDR3 protein is one row after TCRdb ran MiXCR on the immunoSEQ multiplex PCR reads. The sample holds 140,000 to 150,000 distinct CDR3 sequences; 85% to 95% are singletons and the top ten take over 0.09%. This clonotype was counted once. CDR3 length: 14 amino acids. V lost 0 bases to trimming and J lost 4 bases, with 8 bases between them. Germline lookup yields CDR1 MGHRA and CDR2 YSYEKL. The study used treatment-naive patients who had stable or active relapsing-remitting disease as multiple sclerosis controls. TEMRA cells were enriched by FACS, while CD8+ and CD4+ T cells were obtained through a negative isolation that was performed magnetically.

The material sequenced was CD4+ T cells from PBMCs. The TCR was taken from a human donor with multiple sclerosis. The gene calls are TRBV4-1 and TRBJ2-3, with D possibly matching TRBD2 (5 bases). In nucleotides, the CDR3 is TGCGCCAGCAGCCAAGATCTAGCTGCAGATACGCAGTATTTT. It encodes CASSQDLAADTQYF.